One and the same sample provided the 19 T cell receptor beta chains below, sequenced in a study of T-cell memory formation after mild COVID-19. Via MiXCR, TCRdb re-called the 5' RACE reads, giving one row per CDR3 protein. The table lists approximately 100,000 distinct CDR3 sequences, over 15% of them singletons. The specimen sequenced was PBMCs or a T cell subset sorted from them (not recorded which). These receptors were obtained from an adult woman who had mild COVID-19 (a few samples of this study predate the infection). Cell type and time point are not known.

V gene TRBV12-3 or TRBV12-4 combines with J gene TRBJ2-3; no clear D gene. Trimming stripped 5 bases from V and 2 bases from J, with 14 bases between. This CDR3 is 15 amino acids long. The CDR3 DNA reads as TGTGCCAGCAGTCCCGAATCTTATAACACAGATACGCAGTATTTT. Amino acid sequence: CASSPESYNTDTQYF.

This clonotype was observed a handful of times. The chain couples TRBV5-1 to TRBJ2-7; D possibly corresponds to TRBD1 (6 bases). Trimming cost V 5 bases and J 4 bases, with 13 bases left between them. Germline V gene sequence: CDR1 SGHRS, CDR2 YFSETQ. The length of the CDR3 is 13 residues. CDR3 region: CASRQGWGYEQYF. The DNA for the CDR3 is TGCGCCAGCAGACAGGGATGGGGGTACGAGCAGTACTTC.

The V call is TRBV4-3, the J call TRBJ2-5; D ambiguous. Germline assignment: CDR1 LGHNA and CDR2 YSLEER. The ends were cut back, 0 bases at V and 3 bases at J, with 11 bases in the middle. The CDR3 contains 15 residues. The CDR3 DNA reads TGCGCCAGCAGCCAAGATCCGGCGGTAGAAGAGACCCAGTACTTC. It is translated as CASSQDPAVEETQYF.

This sequence joins TRBV12-3 or TRBV12-4 and TRBJ1-5, with D uncertain. Trimming removed 6 bases from V and 9 bases from J, with 15 bases in between. The CDR3 has 13 residues. In nucleotides, the CDR3 is TGTGCCAGCAGCCCTTTTACCCGTGGGCCCCAGCATTTT. As protein: CASSPFTRGPQHF.

Many counts were recorded for this clonotype. The chain employs TRBV4-2 and TRBJ2-7; a possible D gene is TRBD2 (6 bases). Germline CDR1 and CDR2: LGHNA and YNFKEQ. The CDR3 sequence is 16 residues long. Trimming shortened V by 0 bases and J by 0 bases, and 12 bases separated the two germline ends. CDR3 nucleotide sequence: TGTGCCAGCAGCCAAGATGCGACGGGGGACTCCTACGAGCAGTACTTC. This encodes CASSQDATGDSYEQYF.

In this sample, this clonotype turned up a few times. This rearrangement joins TRBV19 to TRBJ2-3; TRBD2 matches 8 bases. The ends lost 7 bases at V and 6 bases at J; junction bases unmatched: 9. Germline lookup yields CDR1 LNHDA and CDR2 SQIVND (reference sequence). This CDR3 is 14 amino acids long. CDR3 region: CASTAAPSGDTQYF. The DNA for the CDR3 is TGTGCCAGTACCGCGGCGCCTAGCGGGGATACGCAGTATTTT.

This chain uses TRBV7-9 with TRBJ2-3; TRBD2 might be the D (5 bases). From germline, CDR1 is SEHNR and CDR2 FQNEAQ (reference sequence). There are 13 residues in the CDR3. Trimming left V 6 bases short and J 3 bases short, with 10 bases between. The CDR3 protein is CASSSGWTDTQYF. The DNA for the CDR3 is TGTGCCAGCAGTTCGGGGTGGACAGATACGCAGTATTTT.

This clonotype appeared a few times. The chain links TRBV18 to TRBJ2-7; 7 bases line up with TRBD1. From germline, CDR1 is KGHSH and CDR2 LQKENI. The CDR3 spans 16 residues. J gave up 0 bases and V 2 bases, and 7 bases lay outside the gene matches. The CDR3 coding sequence is TGTGCCAGCTCACCAGAGACAGGGCTAACCTCCTACGAGCAGTACTTC. It translates to CASSPETGLTSYEQYF.

This clonotype occurred a few times. V usage is TRBV11-2 and J usage is TRBJ2-1; the D is unclear. The CDR3 loop spans 15 amino acids. The germline V gene has CDR1 SGHAT and CDR2 FQNNGV. V lost 1 base and J 2 bases, leaving 9 bases between the germline ends. CDR3: CASSLGRLTYNEQFF. CDR3 DNA: TGTGCCAGCAGCTTAGGCAGGCTCACCTACAATGAGCAGTTCTTC.

The chain joins TRBV6-5 to TRBJ1-1; tentative D call: TRBD1 (6 bases). Between the trimmed V and J ends, which lost 2 bases and 5 bases, there was a span of 12 bases. The V gene's germline CDR1 is MNHEY and CDR2 SVGAGI. The CDR3 has 14 amino acids. For the CDR3, the DNA is TGTGCCAGCAGTTACGCAGGGGCTTGGACTGAAGCTTTCTTT. Protein sequence: CASSYAGAWTEAFF.

This chain's CDR3 is CASSLPTLYNEQFF. The CDR3 DNA reads TGTGCCAGCAGTTTACCCACACTCTACAATGAGCAGTTCTTC. V usage is TRBV12-3 or TRBV12-4 and J usage is TRBJ2-1, with D uncertain. V was trimmed by 2 bases and J by 3 bases, leaving 8 bases between them. The CDR3 length is 14 residues.

The chain combines TRBV27 with TRBJ2-7; D is unresolved. The germline V gene encodes CDR1 MNHEY and CDR2 SMNVEV (reference sequence). The CDR3 length is 17 residues. V lost 6 bases to trimming and J lost 6 bases, with 27 bases between them. The CDR3 nucleotides are TGTGCCAGCAGCCAACGTGGTCCTCTGGGTTCGGGCGGCGAGCAGTACTTC. Its protein product is CASSQRGPLGSGGEQYF.

This chain uses TRBV20-1 with TRBJ2-3, with TRBD2 identical over 10 bases. This CDR3 is 16 amino acids long. CDR1 and CDR2 from the germline V gene are DFQATT and SNEGSKA (reference sequence). V gave up 1 base and J gave up 2 bases; unmatched junction bases: 6. CDR3: CSARGASGGDTDTQYF. The CDR3 region has the DNA TGCAGTGCTAGAGGAGCTAGCGGGGGAGACACAGATACGCAGTATTTT.

With regard to this clonotype: Its ends do not fully match the called genes, so a read error is possible. J is TRBJ2-4 and V is TRBV15; D remains unclear. The CDR3 has 17 amino acids. The germline V gene has CDR1 LNHNV and CDR2 YYDKDF (reference sequence). The CDR3 spells CATSRDVSGPQKTFMDF. The CDR3 nucleotides read TGTGCCACCAGCAGAGATGTATCCGGGCCGCAGAAGACATTCATGGACTTC.

The chain combines TRBV7-6 with TRBJ2-7; tentatively, D is TRBD2 (7 bases). CDR3 length equals 15 residues. Trimming removed 5 bases at V and 1 base at J, with 15 bases between. In germline, CDR1 is SGHVS, CDR2 FNYEAQ. The CDR3 reads CASSPGGGGSYEQYF. The CDR3 nucleotides read TGTGCCAGCAGCCCTGGGGGCGGGGGTTCCTACGAGCAGTACTTC.

A few counts support this clonotype. This sequence joins TRBV3-1 and TRBJ2-2; TRBD2 aligns across 8 bases. CDR3 size: 16 residues. The germline V gene encodes CDR1 LGHDT and CDR2 YNNKEL (reference sequence). V gave up 4 bases and J gave up 6 bases; unmatched junction bases: 10. The CDR3 sequence: CASSRSGLGFPGELFF. In DNA form, the CDR3 reads TGTGCCAGCAGCCGCTCGGGACTAGGGTTCCCCGGGGAGCTGTTTTTT.

The chain employs TRBV7-9 and TRBJ1-1; D is undetermined. In germline, CDR1 is SEHNR, CDR2 FQNEAQ (reference sequence). The CDR3 loop spans 10 amino acids. Trimming stripped 5 bases from V and 11 bases from J, with 9 bases between. The CDR3, as DNA: TGTGCCAGCAGCCCTAACGAGGCTTTCTTT. Protein product: CASSPNEAFF. Drawing the rest from reference TRBV7-9 and TRBJ1-1, the complete variable domain is DTGVSQNPRHKITKRGQNVTFRCDPISEHNRLYWYRQTLGQGPEFLTYFQNEAQLEKSRLLSDRFSAERPKGSFSTLEIQRTEQGDSAMYLCASSPNEAFFGQGTRLTVV.

The V gene is TRBV29-1, the J gene TRBJ2-1, with 12 nucleotides matching TRBD2. CDR1 SQVTM and CDR2 ANQGSEA come from the germline V gene. The CDR3 length is 14 residues. Trimming cost V 4 bases and J 2 bases; bases outside gene matches: 0. The CDR3 here is CSVGTSGTYNEQFF. The DNA of the CDR3 is TGCAGCGTTGGGACTAGCGGGACCTACAATGAGCAGTTCTTC.

This clonotype was seen at least ten times. The CDR3 nucleotides are TGCAGCGTTGACGCAGGGGGGTATCCAGATACGCAGTATTTT. It specifies CSVDAGGYPDTQYF. This chain uses TRBV29-1 with TRBJ2-3; D possibly corresponds to TRBD1 (7 bases). Trimming cost V 3 bases and J 4 bases, with 14 bases left between them. The germline CDR1 and CDR2 sequences are SQVTM and ANQGSEA. The CDR3 sequence is 14 residues long.